This T cell receptor beta chain stems from a study of blood T cell repertoires in COVID-19. The wider study: Both acute and convalescent COVID-19 samples were obtained from the United States, Italy and Spain. PBMCs, B-cell-depleted T cells, or T cells were the source of the cDNA or gDNA that made up the material.

Per the original methods: From reference gene primer amplification, estimates of nucleated cell counts were derived. Sequenced by immunoSEQ multiplex PCR; TCRdb stores in-frame clones only, minus some. That table is the source of V, J and clone size, and D and trimming were worked out from the DNA. The table includes some 670,000 clones, 90% detected once. Germline CDR1 reads SGHRS; CDR2 reads YFSETQ. V was cut by 0 bases and J by 0 bases, with 9 bases left in between. This CDR3 region has 15 residues. This receptor was obtained from a woman under 30 with acute or convalescent COVID-19. Sequenced sample: peripheral blood. The gene calls are TRBV5-1 and TRBJ1-1; a possible D gene is TRBD1 (6 bases). The CDR3 here is CASSLDAGVNTEAFF. DNA of the CDR3: TGCGCCAGCAGCTTGGATGCAGGGGTGAACACTGAAGCTTTCTTT. The full variable domain, its missing parts supplied by reference TRBV5-1 and TRBJ1-1, is KAGVTQTPRYLIKTRGQQVTLSCSPISGHRSVSWYQQTPGQGLQFLFEYFSETQRNKGNFPGRFSGRQFSNSRSEMNVSTLELGDSALYLCASSLDAGVNTEAFFGQGTRLTVV.